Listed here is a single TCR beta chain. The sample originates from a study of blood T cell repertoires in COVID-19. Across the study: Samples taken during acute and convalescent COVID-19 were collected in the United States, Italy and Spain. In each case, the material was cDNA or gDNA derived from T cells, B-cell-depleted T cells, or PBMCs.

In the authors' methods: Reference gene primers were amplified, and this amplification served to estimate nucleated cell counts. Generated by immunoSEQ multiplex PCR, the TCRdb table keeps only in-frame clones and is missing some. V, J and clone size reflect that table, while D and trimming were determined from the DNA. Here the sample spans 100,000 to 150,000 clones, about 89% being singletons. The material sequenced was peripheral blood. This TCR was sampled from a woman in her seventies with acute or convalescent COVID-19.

CDR3 sequence reads: CASSLAGGTNPYEQYF. In nucleotides, the CDR3 is TGTGCCAGCAGCTTAGCGGGGGGGACGAACCCTTACGAGCAGTACTTC. The chain links TRBV7-2 to TRBJ2-7, with TRBD2 matching 7 bases. V lost 0 bases, J lost 4 bases, and 9 bases stayed unmatched. The CDR3 is 16 residues long. Per the germline V gene, CDR1 is SGHTA and CDR2 is FQGNSA.